One T cell receptor (beta chain) is described in this entry. The sample comes from a study of cytomegalovirus exposure and HLA in healthy donors. This CDR3 has 14 residues. V dropped 4 bases and J dropped 7; count of bases not matched to a gene: 10. Germline-derived CDR1 and CDR2 are SNHLY and FYNNEI. Primers: 60 Vbeta forward and 13 Jbeta reverse. Assay used: immunoSEQ multiplex PCR; TCRdb lists only in-frame clones, some missing. The sample has roughly 130,000 clones; roughly 77% are singletons. This sequence was found in a man aged 25-40 years in good health and CMV-seronegative. Sequencing used PBMCs. The chain employs TRBV2 and TRBJ2-7; 7 positions agree with TRBD1. The CDR3: CASSAPTGLGEQYF. For the CDR3, the DNA is TGTGCCAGCAGTGCTCCGACAGGGTTGGGGGAGCAGTACTTC.